The 17 T cell receptor beta chains below all came from one sample that was sequenced in a study of blood T cell repertoires in COVID-19. TCRdb's copy holds only in-frame clones and misses some; the assay was immunoSEQ multiplex PCR. The table includes roughly 200,000 clones, 90% detected once. Sequencing was carried out using peripheral blood. All receptors derive from a man in his fifties or sixties with acute or convalescent COVID-19.

This clone has more than one count but fewer than ten. The gene calls are TRBV29-1 and TRBJ2-3; 7 bases align to TRBD2. The CDR3 sequence is 14 residues long. CDR1 is SQVTM, CDR2 ANQGSEA, per germline. V dropped 3 bases and J dropped 2; count of bases not matched to a gene: 5. CDR3 in DNA: TGCAGCGTTGATGGGGGAGGGACCACAGATACGCAGTATTTT. Translating it yields CSVDGGGTTDTQYF.

This sequence joins TRBV19 and TRBJ2-7, with D perhaps TRBD2 (6 bases). This CDR3 has 14 residues. Germline CDR1 LNHDA, CDR2 SQIVND (reference sequence). Trimming removed 4 bases at V and 3 bases at J, with 13 bases between. DNA of the CDR3: TGTGCCAGTAGTAACGCCGGGACTCTCTACGAGCAGTACTTC. Translated: CASSNAGTLYEQYF. The full variable domain, with the rest looked up from reference TRBV19 and TRBJ2-7, is DGGITQSPKYLFRKEGQNVTLSCEQNLNHDAMYWYRQDPGQGLRLIYYSQIVNDFQKGDIAEGYSVSREKKESFPLTVTSAQKNPTAFYLCASSNAGTLYEQYFGPGTRLTVT.

This clone was picked up a small number of times. The rearrangement uses TRBV6-5 and TRBJ2-7; D perhaps matches TRBD2 (5 bases). The V end was cut by 6 bases, the J end by 0 bases, with 12 bases between. The CDR3 runs to 14 residues. In germline, CDR1 is MNHEY, CDR2 SVGAGI. The CDR3 loop is CASSPYGLSYEQYV. CDR3 bases: TGTGCCAGCAGCCCATACGGACTCTCCTACGAGCAGTACGTC.

The gene calls are TRBV30 and TRBJ2-3, with D possibly TRBD2 on 6 matching bases. V lost 2 bases, J lost 1 base, and 10 bases lay in between. Germline assignment: CDR1 GTSNPN and CDR2 SVGIG (reference sequence). There are 14 residues in the CDR3. CDR3 protein: CAWSSAGRTDTQYF. In DNA, the CDR3 is TGTGCCTGGAGTTCAGCGGGCCGCACAGATACGCAGTATTTT.

The chain joins TRBV4-2 to TRBJ2-2; TRBD2 agrees at 8 bases. The CDR3 runs 18 residues. In germline, CDR1 is LGHNA, CDR2 YNFKEQ. V was pared by 1 base and J by 5 bases, with 12 bases of the junction left unmatched. The CDR3 DNA follows: TGTGCCAGCAGCCAAGTCCGCCGAGGCGGGGGGCCGACCGGGGAGCTGTTTTTT. Protein product: CASSQVRRGGGPTGELFF.

The chain joins TRBV7-2 to TRBJ2-3; 9 bases map to TRBD2. The CDR3 loop spans 17 amino acids. Unmatched junction bases numbered 10, after V lost 5 bases and J lost 1 base. The germline CDR1 and CDR2 sequences are SGHTA and FQGNSA. CDR3 sequence reads: CASSPQPAGGGTDTQYF. For the CDR3, the DNA is TGTGCCAGCAGCCCTCAGCCAGCGGGGGGCGGCACAGATACGCAGTATTTT.

Only one count was recorded for this clone. The chain combines TRBV5-1 with TRBJ1-1, with D possibly TRBD1 on 6 matching bases. CDR3 length: 13 amino acids. CDR1 SGHRS and CDR2 YFSETQ come from the germline V gene. V lost 5 bases to trimming and J lost 1 base, with 9 bases between them. CDR3 bases: TGCGCCAGCAGACAGGGTGGGAACACTGAAGCTTTCTTT. Its protein product is CASRQGGNTEAFF.

The chain employs TRBV30 and TRBJ2-7; D uncertain. V gave up 0 bases and J gave up 0 bases, with 6 bases separating them. CDR3 length equals 13 residues. Germline V gene lookup returns CDR1 GTSNPN and CDR2 SVGIG (reference sequence). CDR3 residues: CAWSVNLSYEQYF. The CDR3 DNA is TGTGCCTGGAGTGTAAATCTCTCCTACGAGCAGTACTTC.

The chain links TRBV28 to TRBJ1-3; weak D call: TRBD1 (5 bases). The CDR3 runs 14 residues. V shed 11 bases and J shed 4 bases, with 18 bases lying between them. The V gene's germline CDR1 is MDHEN and CDR2 SYDVKM. CDR3: CASWRPGSGNTIYF. The CDR3 DNA is TGTGCCTCCTGGCGGCCAGGGTCGGGAAACACCATATATTTT.

The V call is TRBV9, the J call TRBJ2-5; TRBD2 aligns across 10 bases. V gave up 7 bases and J gave up 1 base; unmatched junction bases: 4. CDR3 size: 14 residues. Germline CDR1 reads SGDLS; CDR2 reads YYNGEE. CDR3 sequence: CASWSGRGQETQYF. CDR3 coding DNA: TGTGCCAGCTGGAGCGGGAGGGGCCAAGAGACCCAGTACTTC.

The rearrangement joins TRBV3-1 (or the pseudogene TRBV3-2) to TRBJ1-2; 7 bases line up with TRBD1. V gave up 0 bases and J gave up 8 bases; unmatched junction bases: 6. CDR3 length: 14 residues. The V gene's germline CDR1 is LGHDT and CDR2 YNNKEL (reference sequence). The CDR3 DNA is TGTGCCAGCAGCCAAGATGACAGGGTCAGCGGCTACACCTTC. It encodes CASSQDDRVSGYTF.

The table lists this clone with a few counts. The DNA of the CDR3 is TGTGCCAGCAGTGAATCCGGGGTGGCTGAAGCTTTCTTT. This sequence encodes CASSESGVAEAFF. The chain couples TRBV6-1 to TRBJ1-1, with no clear D. This CDR3 has 13 amino acids. CDR1 and CDR2 from the germline V gene are MNHNS and SASEGT. Trimming removed 2 bases at V and 6 bases at J, with 10 bases between.

The chain has TRBV5-1 and TRBJ1-2; 7 bases agree with TRBD1. Trimming took 0 bases from V and 7 from J; bases not matched to a gene: 0. There are 12 residues in the CDR3. Germline V gene lookup returns CDR1 SGHRS and CDR2 YFSETQ. This chain's CDR3 is CASSLGQGGYTF. The DNA of the CDR3 is TGCGCCAGCAGCTTGGGACAGGGTGGCTACACCTTC.

The V gene is TRBV11-1, the J gene TRBJ1-4; D gene ambiguous. Germline CDR1 is SGHAT and CDR2 is FQDESV (reference sequence). V dropped 5 bases and J dropped 7 bases, with 11 bases sitting between them. The CDR3 has 13 amino acids. CDR3 sequence (DNA): TGTGCCAGCAGCATGGGCGGGCCTGAAAAACTGTTTTTT. This gives the protein CASSMGGPEKLFF. Combining the CDR3 with reference TRBV11-1 and TRBJ1-4 gives the whole variable domain EAEVAQSPRYKITEKSQAVAFWCDPISGHATLYWYRQILGQGPELLVQFQDESVVDDSQLPKDRFSAERLKGVDSTLKIQPAELGDSAMYLCASSMGGPEKLFFGSGTQLSVL.

This chain joins TRBV19 and TRBJ1-6; perhaps TRBD1 as D (6 bases). Germline lookup yields CDR1 LNHDA and CDR2 SQIVND (reference sequence). Deletions cut 5 bases from V and 2 bases from J, with 10 bases between. The CDR3 runs 15 residues. In DNA form, the CDR3 reads TGTGCCAGTAGTCCCCGGGACACCTATAATTCACCCCTCCACTTT. This translates into CASSPRDTYNSPLHF. The entire variable domain, with the rest obtained from reference TRBV19 and TRBJ1-6, is as follows: DGGITQSPKYLFRKEGQNVTLSCEQNLNHDAMYWYRQDPGQGLRLIYYSQIVNDFQKGDIAEGYSVSREKKESFPLTVTSAQKNPTAFYLCASSPRDTYNSPLHFGNGTRLTVT.

This chain joins TRBV7-3 and TRBJ2-3, with 13 bases aligning to TRBD2. The germline V gene has CDR1 SGHTA and CDR2 FQGTGA. The CDR3 is made up of 17 amino acids. The V segment lost 2 bases and the J segment 5 bases; nucleotides outside the gene matches: 7. CDR3 sequence reads: CASSLPSGLAGLDTQYF. CDR3 in DNA: TGTGCCAGCAGCTTACCCTCGGGACTAGCGGGGTTAGATACGCAGTATTTT.

The chain couples TRBV7-8 to TRBJ1-2; 12 nucleotides match TRBD1. V lost 1 base to trimming and J lost 7 bases; unmatched junction nucleotides: 7. Germline values: CDR1 SGHVS, CDR2 FQNEAQ. The length of the CDR3 is 16 residues. The CDR3 nucleotides are TGTGCCAGCAGCTTAGGAACGGGGACAGGGGGCGGTGGCTACACCTTC. It translates to CASSLGTGTGGGGYTF.